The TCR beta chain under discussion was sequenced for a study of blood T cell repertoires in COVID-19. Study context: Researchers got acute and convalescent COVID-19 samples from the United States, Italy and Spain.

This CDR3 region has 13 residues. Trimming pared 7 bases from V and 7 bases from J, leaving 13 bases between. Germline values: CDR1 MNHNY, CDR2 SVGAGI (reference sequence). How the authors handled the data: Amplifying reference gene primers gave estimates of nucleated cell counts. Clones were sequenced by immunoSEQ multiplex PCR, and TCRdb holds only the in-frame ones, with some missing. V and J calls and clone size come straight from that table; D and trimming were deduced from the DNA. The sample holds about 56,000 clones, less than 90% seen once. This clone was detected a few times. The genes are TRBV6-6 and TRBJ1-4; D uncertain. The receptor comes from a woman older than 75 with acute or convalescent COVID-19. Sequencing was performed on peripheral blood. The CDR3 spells CASNEWRGEKLFF. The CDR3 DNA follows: TGTGCCAGCAACGAATGGCGAGGTGAAAAACTGTTTTTT.